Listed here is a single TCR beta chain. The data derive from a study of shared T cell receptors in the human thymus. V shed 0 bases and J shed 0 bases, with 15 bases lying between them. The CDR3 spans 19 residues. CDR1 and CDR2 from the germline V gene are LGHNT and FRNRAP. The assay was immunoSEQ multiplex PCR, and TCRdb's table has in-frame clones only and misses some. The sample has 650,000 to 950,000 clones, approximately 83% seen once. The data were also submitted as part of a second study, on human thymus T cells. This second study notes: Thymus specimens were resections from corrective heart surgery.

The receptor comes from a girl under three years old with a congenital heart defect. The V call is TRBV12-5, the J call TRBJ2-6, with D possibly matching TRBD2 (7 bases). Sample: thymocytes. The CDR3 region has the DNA TGTGCTAGTGGTTTGGTTGGGAACAGGGACTACTCTGGGGCCAACGTCCTGACTTTC. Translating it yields CASGLVGNRDYSGANVLTF.